The entry that follows covers one TCR beta chain sequence. The sample is drawn from a study of T cells expressing NK-cell markers. This CDR3 spans 16 amino acids. Germline values: CDR1 MNHEY, CDR2 SVGEGT. TCRdb reprocessed the 5' RACE reads and reports one entry per CDR3 protein, with no DNA. The clone table shows around 110,000 distinct CDR3 sequences, with the ten largest holding approximately 18%. Sequenced input: blood T cells: a sorted CD56 or NKG2C T cell subset, CD4+ or CD8+ T cells, or bulk PBMC T cells (not recorded which). The rearrangement links TRBV6-2 or TRBV6-3 to TRBJ2-7; the D call of TRBD1 rests on TCRdb alone, since no DNA is present to check it. The source is a woman between 18 and 69 years old in good health. This chain's CDR3 is CASSYRPGQGADEQYF.